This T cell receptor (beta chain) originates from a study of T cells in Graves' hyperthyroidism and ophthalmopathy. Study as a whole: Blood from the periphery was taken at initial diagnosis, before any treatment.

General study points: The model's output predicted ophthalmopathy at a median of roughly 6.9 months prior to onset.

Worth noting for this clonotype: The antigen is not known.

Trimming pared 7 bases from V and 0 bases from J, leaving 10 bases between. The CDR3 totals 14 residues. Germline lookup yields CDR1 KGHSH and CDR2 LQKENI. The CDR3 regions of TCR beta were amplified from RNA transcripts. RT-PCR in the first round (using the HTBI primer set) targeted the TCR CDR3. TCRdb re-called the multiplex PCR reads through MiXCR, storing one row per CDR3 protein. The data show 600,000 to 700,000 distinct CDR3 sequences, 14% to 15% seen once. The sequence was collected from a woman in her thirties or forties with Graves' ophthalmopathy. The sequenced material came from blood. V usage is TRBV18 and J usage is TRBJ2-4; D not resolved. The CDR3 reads CASFDNRAKNIQYF. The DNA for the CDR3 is TGTGCCAGCTTTGACAACCGAGCCAAAAACATTCAGTACTTC.